A single sample gave rise to the 26 T cell receptor beta chains below, sequenced in a study of blood T cell repertoires in COVID-19. Sequencing was performed with immunoSEQ multiplex PCR; in TCRdb, only in-frame clones are kept and a portion is missing. This table holds about 250,000 clones, 80% to 90% found once. Sequenced input: peripheral blood. Receptors were obtained from a man under 40 with acute or convalescent COVID-19.

This clone turned up a few times. The rearrangement joins TRBV19 to TRBJ2-5; 7 nucleotides match TRBD1. Germline CDR1 LNHDA, CDR2 SQIVND (reference sequence). CDR3 length: 15 residues. The trim removed 3 bases at V and 2 bases at J, leaving 6 bases unmatched. This CDR3 reads CASSIFQTGQETQYF. For the CDR3, the DNA is TGTGCCAGTAGTATCTTCCAGACAGGGCAAGAGACCCAGTACTTC.

The CDR3 coding sequence is TGTGCCAGCAGCATACGGGGGAACGAGCAGTACTTC. As protein: CASSIRGNEQYF. The rearrangement uses TRBV21-1 and TRBJ2-7; TRBD2 reflects the table's D call only, with no check against the DNA. TRBV21-1 is listed as a pseudogene. This CDR3 has 12 residues.

The chain carries TRBV3-1 (or the pseudogene TRBV3-2) and TRBJ1-2; TRBD1 agrees at 9 bases. The V gene's germline CDR1 is LGHDT and CDR2 YNNKEL (reference sequence). Unmatched junction bases numbered 8, after V lost 4 bases and J lost 8 bases. The CDR3 is 14 amino acids. The CDR3 coding sequence is TGTGCCAGCAGCCGTTCACCCGGGACAGGGGGCTACACCTTC. It yields the protein CASSRSPGTGGYTF.

CDR3 nucleotides: TGCGCCAGCAGCCCAGCGGGGGGGAACACCGGGGAGCTGTTTTTT. The encoded protein is CASSPAGGNTGELFF. The chain carries TRBV4-1 and TRBJ2-2, with 9 bases lining up with TRBD2. The CDR3 extends over 15 amino acids. V shed 4 bases and J 1 base; nucleotides not matched to a gene: 1. CDR1 is MGHRA and CDR2 is YSYEKL in the germline V gene.

A few counts support this clone. V and J are TRBV21-1 and TRBJ1-6; the D call TRBD1 from the table was never checked on the DNA. TRBV21-1 is deemed a pseudogene. The CDR3 length is 15 residues. CDR3 region: CASSKPDRVNSPLHF. CDR3 DNA sequence: TGTGCCAGCAGCAAACCGGACAGGGTGAATTCACCCCTCCACTTT.

This clone occurred once. The genes are TRBV7-8 and TRBJ1-5; a weak D match, TRBD1 (6 bases). V was pared by 10 bases and J by 0 bases, with 10 bases between. CDR3 length: 13 amino acids. Germline CDR1 and CDR2: SGHVS and FQNEAQ. CDR3 DNA sequence: TGTGCCACAGGGGTCCATAGCAATCAGCCCCAGCATTTT. Translated, it gives CATGVHSNQPQHF. Together with reference TRBV7-8 and TRBJ1-5, the CDR3 gives the full variable domain: GAGVSQSPRYKVAKRGQDVALRCDPISGHVSLFWYQQALGQGPEFLTYFQNEAQLDKSGLPSDRFFAERPEGSVSTLKIQRTQQEDSAVYLCATGVHSNQPQHFGDGTRLSIL.

This rearrangement joins TRBV19 to TRBJ2-1; D is undetermined. Germline values: CDR1 LNHDA, CDR2 SQIVND (reference sequence). This CDR3 region has 12 residues. Between the trimmed V and J ends, which lost 8 bases and 7 bases, there was a span of 12 bases. CDR3 nucleotides: TGTGCCAGTTTAGTTGCGAAGAATGAGCAGTTCTTC. Translated: CASLVAKNEQFF.

With respect to this clone: The junction does not match germline at one end; this may be a read error. The CDR3 DNA reads TGCGCCAGCAGGCAAGGAGTCAAAGGGGCATACAATGAGCAGTTCTTC. It codes for CASRQGVKGAYNEQFF. The V gene is TRBV4-1, the J gene TRBJ2-1; D is perhaps TRBD1 (5 bases). This CDR3 has 16 residues. Germline V gene data show CDR1 as MGHRA and CDR2 as YSYEKL.

This clone appeared a few times. The chain employs TRBV2 and TRBJ2-5; 7 bases line up with TRBD2. The CDR3 is 13 residues long. Per germline, CDR1 SNHLY and CDR2 FYNNEI. V shed 5 bases, J shed 5 bases, and the junction held 5 bases outside the gene matches. The CDR3 DNA sequence: TGTGCCAGCAGTTGGGACTACAGGGAGACCCAGTACTTC. Translated, it gives CASSWDYRETQYF.

This clone was observed a handful of times. This chain joins TRBV28 and TRBJ1-1; no clear D gene. This CDR3 comprises 11 residues. In germline, CDR1 is MDHEN, CDR2 SYDVKM. Trimming pared 2 bases from V and 6 bases from J, leaving 4 bases between. The CDR3 loop reads CASSLQSEAFF. In DNA form, the CDR3 reads TGTGCCAGCAGTTTACAATCTGAAGCTTTCTTT.

The chain recombines TRBV30 with TRBJ1-5, with unresolved D. The CDR3 is 15 amino acids. V gave up 0 bases and J gave up 0 bases, with 9 bases separating them. The germline CDR1 and CDR2 sequences are GTSNPN and SVGIG (reference sequence). This CDR3 reads CAWSVQLHSNQPQHF. CDR3 coding DNA: TGTGCCTGGAGTGTACAGTTACATAGCAATCAGCCCCAGCATTTT. The whole variable domain, remainder taken from reference TRBV30 and TRBJ1-5, is SQTIHQWPATLVQPVGSPLSLECTVEGTSNPNLYWYRQAAGRGLQLLFYSVGIGQISSEVPQNLSASRPQDRQFILSSKKLLLSDSGFYLCAWSVQLHSNQPQHFGDGTRLSIL.

This clone was detected only once. The chain combines TRBV30 with TRBJ1-6; 10 bases fit TRBD1. CDR1 is GTSNPN and CDR2 is SVGIG in the germline V gene (reference sequence). The CDR3 runs 15 residues. Unmatched junction bases numbered 1, after V lost 3 bases and J lost 2 bases. CDR3 sequence reads: CAWRTGGTYNSPLHF. The CDR3, as DNA: TGTGCCTGGAGGACAGGGGGCACCTATAATTCACCCCTCCACTTT.

This chain joins TRBV5-1 and TRBJ1-1; maybe TRBD1 (6 bases). Germline CDR1 is SGHRS and CDR2 is YFSETQ. The length of the CDR3 is 15 residues. Between the trimmed V and J ends, which lost 6 bases and 0 bases, there was a span of 15 bases. The CDR3 region is CASKRPGALNTEAFF. As DNA, the CDR3 is TGCGCCAGCAAGAGGCCAGGGGCCTTGAACACTGAAGCTTTCTTT.

The rearrangement joins TRBV30 to TRBJ1-2, with unresolved D. V was trimmed by 0 bases and J by 2 bases, leaving 16 bases between them. The CDR3 is 16 amino acids. Germline-derived CDR1 and CDR2 are GTSNPN and SVGIG (reference sequence). The CDR3 protein is CAWSVQLGSLNYGYTF. The CDR3 DNA follows: TGTGCCTGGAGTGTACAATTGGGCTCTTTAAACTATGGCTACACCTTC.

CDR3 in DNA: TGTGCCAGCAGCTTATATCTAAATGAAAAACTGTTTTTT. Translation: CASSLYLNEKLFF. V gene TRBV7-3 combines with J gene TRBJ1-4; no clear D. The CDR3 is 13 amino acids. The ends were cut back, 2 bases at V and 5 bases at J, with 6 bases in the middle. Germline CDR1 is SGHTA and CDR2 is FQGTGA.

This sequence joins TRBV7-9 and TRBJ1-3; 12 bases map to TRBD1. CDR1 SEHNR and CDR2 FQNEAQ come from the germline V gene (reference sequence). The CDR3 totals 14 residues. Trimming took 6 bases from V and 4 from J; bases not matched to a gene: 1. CDR3 residues: CASRGTGGGNTIYF. CDR3 coding DNA: TGTGCCAGCAGAGGGACAGGGGGCGGAAACACCATATATTTT.

The V and J genes are TRBV6-5 and TRBJ2-5; D may be TRBD1 (5 bases). Germline CDR1 and CDR2: MNHEY and SVGAGI. This CDR3 comprises 15 residues. Trimming removed 6 bases from V and 7 bases from J, with 21 bases in between. CDR3 in amino acids: CASRAFLSTQGTQYF. The CDR3 region has the DNA TGTGCCAGCAGAGCGTTTTTGAGCACCCAGGGGACCCAGTACTTC.

V and J are TRBV14 and TRBJ2-7; tentative D call: TRBD2 (5 bases). From germline, CDR1 is SGHDN and CDR2 FVKESK. The CDR3 contains 15 residues. Trimming stripped 4 bases from V and 3 bases from J, with 16 bases between. The CDR3 spells CASSPIPAGVYEQYF. In DNA, the CDR3 is TGTGCCAGCAGCCCAATCCCCGCCGGGGTCTACGAGCAGTACTTC.

V gene TRBV7-9 combines with J gene TRBJ1-1; 7 positions match TRBD1. The CDR3 consists of 15 residues. Germline V lookup: CDR1 SEHNR, CDR2 FQNEAQ (reference sequence). V lost 4 bases to trimming and J lost 5 bases; unmatched junction nucleotides: 10. The CDR3: CASSWGTVGGTEAFF. The CDR3 DNA follows: TGTGCCAGCAGCTGGGGGACAGTAGGAGGGACTGAAGCTTTCTTT.

V and J are TRBV3-1 (or the pseudogene TRBV3-2) and TRBJ1-5; no firm D call. Germline assignment: CDR1 LGHDT and CDR2 YNNKEL (reference sequence). Trimming cost V 4 bases and J 5 bases, with 6 bases left between them. The length of the CDR3 is 12 residues. This CDR3 is CASSRGYQPQHF. The CDR3 nucleotides are TGTGCCAGCAGCCGCGGTTATCAGCCCCAGCATTTT.

The V and J genes are TRBV25-1 and TRBJ1-2, with 10 bases identical to TRBD1. Germline CDR1 MGHDK, CDR2 SYGVNS. The CDR3 length is 14 residues. V shed 5 bases and J 4 bases; nucleotides not matched to a gene: 4. CDR3 sequence reads: CASSRQGATYGYTF. The CDR3 DNA follows: TGTGCCAGCAGTAGACAGGGGGCAACCTATGGCTACACCTTC.

The genes are TRBV30 and TRBJ1-2; 9 bases match TRBD1. The V and J ends lost 4 bases and 7 bases, in that order; junction bases with no gene match: 10. Looked up from germline, CDR1 is GTSNPN and CDR2 is SVGIG (reference sequence). The CDR3 spans 14 residues. The CDR3 here is CAWNHGGQGSGYTF. CDR3 in DNA: TGTGCCTGGAATCACGGGGGACAGGGCTCTGGCTACACCTTC.

The chain joins TRBV5-1 to TRBJ1-5; possible D gene TRBD1, 6 bases. CDR3 length: 17 residues. Trimming removed 0 bases at V and 7 bases at J, with 20 bases between. Germline V lookup: CDR1 SGHRS, CDR2 YFSETQ. Here the CDR3 reads CASSLAGGAGDGQPQHF. The CDR3 DNA reads as TGCGCCAGCAGCTTGGCTGGTGGGGCAGGGGACGGACAGCCCCAGCATTTT.

This clone appeared once. The chain couples TRBV19 to TRBJ1-2; D perhaps matches TRBD1 (6 bases). CDR1 and CDR2 from the germline V gene are LNHDA and SQIVND (reference sequence). The CDR3 is 15 residues long. V was pared by 3 bases and J by 2 bases, with 13 bases between. The CDR3 loop reads CASSMWVTGNYGYTF. CDR3 nucleotides: TGTGCCAGTAGTATGTGGGTGACAGGAAACTATGGCTACACCTTC.

This sequence joins TRBV10-1 and TRBJ2-7; 10 nucleotides match TRBD1. The CDR3 spans 15 residues. V was clipped by 5 bases and J by 5 bases; unmatched bases: 9. Germline V gene sequence: CDR1 WNHNN, CDR2 SYGVQD (reference sequence). DNA for the CDR3: TGCGCCAGCAGTCACGCCGGGACAGGGGACCACGAGCAGTACTTC. Translation gives CASSHAGTGDHEQYF.

In the case of this clone: Additional DNA sequences in this sample encode the identical CDR3. This chain connects TRBV9 to TRBJ2-7; D ambiguous. V shed 0 bases and J shed 0 bases, with 7 bases lying between them. CDR3 length: 14 amino acids. CDR1 and CDR2 (germline): SGDLS, YYNGEE. The CDR3, as DNA: TGTGCCAGCAGCGTAGTGGGCACCTCCTACGAGCAGTACTTC. Encoded protein: CASSVVGTSYEQYF. Full variable domain (outside the CDR3, taken from reference TRBV9 and TRBJ2-7): DSGVTQTPKHLITATGQRVTLRCSPRSGDLSVYWYQQSLDQGLQFLIQYYNGEERAKGNILERFSAQQFPDLHSELNLSSLELGDSALYFCASSVVGTSYEQYFGPGTRLTVT.